This T cell receptor beta chain was retrieved from a study of blood T cell repertoires in COVID-19. Study-level background: From the United States, Italy and Spain came samples of acute and convalescent COVID-19.

Only in-frame clones appear in the TCRdb table, and some are missing; sequencing was by immunoSEQ multiplex PCR. The profile covers roughly 140,000 clones, with 80% appearing a single time and 3% to 4.5% taken by the ten largest. The ends were cut back, 0 bases at V and 1 base at J, with 12 bases in the middle. Germline V gene lookup returns CDR1 MDHEN and CDR2 SYDVKM. This CDR3 has 16 amino acids. This clone was found a few times. The receptor was derived from a man in his 70s who had recovered from COVID-19. The sequencing sample was made of peripheral blood. The chain has TRBV28 and TRBJ1-2; TRBD1 might be the D (6 bases). The CDR3 DNA sequence: TGTGCCAGCAGTTTATGGGACAGCAAGGATAACTATGGCTACACCTTC. This codes for CASSLWDSKDNYGYTF.